This T cell receptor (beta chain) was captured in a study of T cell responses to AZD1222 COVID-19 vaccine. Clones were sequenced by immunoSEQ multiplex PCR, and TCRdb holds only the in-frame ones, with some missing. The sample includes some 81,000 clones, approximately 90% of them seen just once. Germline CDR1 SGHDT, CDR2 YYEEEE. Between the trimmed V and J ends, which lost 2 bases and 5 bases, there was a span of 4 bases. The CDR3 is made up of 11 amino acids. The receptor was derived from an adult who received the AZD1222 COVID-19 vaccine. The chain carries TRBV5-6 and TRBJ1-1; D call uncertain. The source material was peripheral blood, sampled 28 days after the second AZD1222 dose. The CDR3 DNA reads TGTGCCAGCAGCTTAGGGACTGAAGCTTTCTTT. Amino acids: CASSLGTEAFF. The full variable domain, its missing parts supplied by reference TRBV5-6 and TRBJ1-1, is DAGVTQSPTHLIKTRGQQVTLRCSPKSGHDTVSWYQQALGQGPQFIFQYYEEEERQRGNFPDRFSGHQFPNYSSELNVNALLLGDSALYLCASSLGTEAFFGQGTRLTVV.